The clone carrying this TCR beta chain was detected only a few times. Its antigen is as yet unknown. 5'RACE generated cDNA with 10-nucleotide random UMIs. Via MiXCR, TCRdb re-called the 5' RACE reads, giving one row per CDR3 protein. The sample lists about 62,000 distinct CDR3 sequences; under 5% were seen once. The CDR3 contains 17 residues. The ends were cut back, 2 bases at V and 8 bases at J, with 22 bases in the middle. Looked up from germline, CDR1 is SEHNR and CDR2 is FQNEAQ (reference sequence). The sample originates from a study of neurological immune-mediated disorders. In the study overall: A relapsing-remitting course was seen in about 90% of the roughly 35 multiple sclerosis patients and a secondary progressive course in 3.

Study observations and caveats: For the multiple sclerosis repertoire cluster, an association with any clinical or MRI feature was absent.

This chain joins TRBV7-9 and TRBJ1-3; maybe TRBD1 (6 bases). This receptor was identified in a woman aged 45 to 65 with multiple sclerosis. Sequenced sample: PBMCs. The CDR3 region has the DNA TGTGCCAGCAGCTTATTCCTAGGGACACCGGAGTCTGACACCATATATTTT. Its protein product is CASSLFLGTPESDTIYF.